Below, 29 T cell receptor beta chains from the same sample are listed, as sequenced in a study of control samples from healthy donors and cancer patients. Only in-frame clones appear in the TCRdb table, and some are missing; sequencing was by immunoSEQ multiplex PCR. Of under 450,000 clones in the sample, around 90% are singletons; the top ten hold around 6.5%. The specimen was PBMCs. These TCRs come from a middle-aged man with head and neck cancer.

The V and J genes are TRBV6-4 and TRBJ2-7; D may be TRBD1 (6 bases). Per the germline V gene, CDR1 is MRHNA and CDR2 is SNTAGT. The germline V and J ends were trimmed by 2 bases and 6 bases, with 23 bases remaining between them. The CDR3 sequence is 17 residues long. In DNA, the CDR3 is TGTGCCAGCAGTGACCCAAAAGATCAGGACAGCCCGGCCGAGCAGTACTTC. The encoded protein is CASSDPKDQDSPAEQYF.

The rearrangement joins TRBV28 to TRBJ1-5; D might be TRBD1 (6 bases). The CDR3 spans 14 residues. In germline, CDR1 is MDHEN, CDR2 SYDVKM. V lost 2 bases to trimming and J lost 7 bases, with 12 bases between them. The CDR3 loop reads CASSLPGTRQPQHF. CDR3 DNA: TGTGCCAGCAGTTTACCCGGGACAAGACAGCCCCAGCATTTT.

The chain is built from TRBV28 and TRBJ2-1; the D gene is possibly TRBD2 (6 bases). Germline CDR1 is MDHEN and CDR2 is SYDVKM. Trimming removed 8 bases from V and 5 bases from J, with 13 bases in between. The CDR3 totals 13 residues. This CDR3 is CASLAGFNNEQFF. CDR3 DNA: TGTGCCAGCCTCGCGGGGTTCAACAATGAGCAGTTCTTC. Full variable domain (missing parts from reference TRBV28 and TRBJ2-1): DVKVTQSSRYLVKRTGEKVFLECVQDMDHENMFWYRQDPGLGLRLIYFSYDVKMKEKGDIPEGYSVSREKKERFSLILESASTNQTSMYLCASLAGFNNEQFFGPGTRLTVL.

This clone occurred once. The chain combines TRBV28 with TRBJ1-5; D uncertain. This CDR3 spans 17 amino acids. V was cut by 2 bases and J by 2 bases, with 16 bases left in between. Germline V CDR1 and CDR2: MDHEN, SYDVKM. The CDR3 coding sequence is TGTGCCAGCAGTTTACCGACCCAGCTAAAGGGCAATCAGCCCCAGCATTTT. It encodes CASSLPTQLKGNQPQHF.

The chain recombines TRBV28 with TRBJ1-3; D is possibly TRBD1 (5 bases). The CDR3 covers 13 residues. Germline lookup yields CDR1 MDHEN and CDR2 SYDVKM. Trimming removed 6 bases from V and 3 bases from J, with 9 bases in between. The CDR3 coding sequence is TGTGCCAGCAGGGGGGGTTTTGGAAACACCATATATTTT. It yields the protein CASRGGFGNTIYF.

The chain combines TRBV18 with TRBJ1-1; no reliable D call. The CDR3 contains 14 residues. Trimming left V 6 bases short and J 0 bases short, with 11 bases between. Per the germline V gene, CDR1 is KGHSH and CDR2 is LQKENI. DNA of the CDR3: TGTGCCAGCTCGCCTAGCTCCGTGAACACTGAAGCTTTCTTT. Protein sequence: CASSPSSVNTEAFF.

The sample holds one count of this clone. The CDR3 nucleotides are TGTGCCAGTAGTACCGCCCAGGGTACGCAGTATTTT. It specifies CASSTAQGTQYF. The V call is TRBV19, the J call TRBJ2-3; perhaps TRBD1 as D (5 bases). V lost 4 bases, J lost 8 bases, and 10 bases lay in between. The CDR3 totals 12 residues. Germline values: CDR1 LNHDA, CDR2 SQIVND (reference sequence).

The chain carries TRBV28 and TRBJ1-1, with no clear D. V was shortened by 8 bases and J by 0 bases, with 10 bases between the two germline ends. From germline, CDR1 is MDHEN and CDR2 SYDVKM. The CDR3 extends over 13 amino acids. CDR3: CASHLYMNTEAFF. The CDR3 region has the DNA TGTGCCAGCCACTTATACATGAACACTGAAGCTTTCTTT.

The V call is TRBV5-4, the J call TRBJ1-2; TRBD1 aligns across 10 bases. The CDR3 totals 15 residues. Germline V gene lookup returns CDR1 SGHNT and CDR2 YYREEE (reference sequence). The junction had 4 bases not matched to a gene; V was cut back by 5 bases and J by 0 bases. The CDR3 DNA follows: TGTGCCAGCAGTCCGGACAGGGGGGCTAACTATGGCTACACCTTC. Protein sequence: CASSPDRGANYGYTF.

This clone has only one observation. The CDR3 bases are TGTGCCAGCACGGTCATCGTGGCTGACTCTGGAAACACCATATATTTT. This gives the protein CASTVIVADSGNTIYF. The rearrangement joins TRBV6-4 to TRBJ1-3; D is undetermined. This CDR3 is 16 amino acids long. Trimming stripped 7 bases from V and 0 bases from J, with 16 bases between. The germline V gene encodes CDR1 MRHNA and CDR2 SNTAGT.

This sequence joins TRBV10-1 and TRBJ2-2; no firm D call. This CDR3 is 15 amino acids long. Deletions cut 2 bases from V and 1 base from J, with 8 bases between. Per germline, CDR1 WNHNN and CDR2 SYGVQD (reference sequence). The DNA for the CDR3 is TGCGCCAGCAGTGAGGAGAGGATGAACACCGGGGAGCTGTTTTTT. This gives the protein CASSEERMNTGELFF.

This clone has a single count. The rearrangement joins TRBV6-4 to TRBJ2-3; D ambiguous. CDR3 length: 15 amino acids. The V and J ends lost 4 bases and 0 bases respectively, with 11 bases between them. Germline assignment: CDR1 MRHNA and CDR2 SNTAGT. CDR3 bases: TGTGCCAGCAGTGCCAATCCCTTTAGCACAGATACGCAGTATTTT. Translating it yields CASSANPFSTDTQYF.

The chain combines TRBV5-6 with TRBJ1-1, with TRBD1 as a possible D gene (5 bases). V gave up 3 bases and J gave up 2 bases, with 14 bases separating them. Germline assignment: CDR1 SGHDT and CDR2 YYEEEE. CDR3 length equals 15 residues. The CDR3: CASSSVGRFNTEAFF. The CDR3 DNA reads as TGTGCCAGCAGCTCTGTGGGACGGTTTAACACTGAAGCTTTCTTT.

V is TRBV25-1 and J is TRBJ2-1; tentatively, D is TRBD1 (6 bases). The germline CDR1 and CDR2 sequences are MGHDK and SYGVNS. The V and J ends lost 1 base and 7 bases respectively, with 17 bases between them. CDR3 length: 16 residues. CDR3 amino acids: CASSESGTKRHNEQFF. The CDR3, as DNA: TGTGCCAGCAGTGAATCTGGGACAAAAAGGCATAATGAGCAGTTCTTC.

V gene TRBV30 combines with J gene TRBJ1-2; perhaps TRBD1 as D (6 bases). Trimming shortened V by 3 bases and J by 6 bases, and 14 bases separated the two germline ends. This CDR3 contains 13 residues. Germline CDR1 GTSNPN, CDR2 SVGIG (reference sequence). CDR3 sequence (DNA): TGTGCCTGGAGCTTAACACAGGGTCATGGCTACACCTTC. Amino acid sequence: CAWSLTQGHGYTF. Variable domain in full (rest from reference TRBV30 and TRBJ1-2): SQTIHQWPATLVQPVGSPLSLECTVEGTSNPNLYWYRQAAGRGLQLLFYSVGIGQISSEVPQNLSASRPQDRQFILSSKKLLLSDSGFYLCAWSLTQGHGYTFGSGTRLTVV.

The chain is built from TRBV27 and TRBJ1-2; possibly TRBD1 for D (5 bases). Germline CDR1 is MNHEY and CDR2 is SMNVEV (reference sequence). The V end was cut by 6 bases, the J end by 4 bases, with 15 bases between. The CDR3 consists of 14 residues. Written as DNA, the CDR3 is TGTGCCAGCAGCGGGGACGCACGTAGCTATGGCTACACCTTC. This gives the protein CASSGDARSYGYTF.

V gene TRBV5-1 combines with J gene TRBJ2-3, with TRBD1 as a possible D gene (6 bases). The V gene's germline CDR1 is SGHRS and CDR2 YFSETQ. Trimming stripped 4 bases from V and 6 bases from J, with 21 bases between. The CDR3 has 16 amino acids. The CDR3 DNA reads as TGCGCCAGCAGCGCTCTGCAGGGGAGTCTAAGGGATACGCAGTATTTT. Its translation: CASSALQGSLRDTQYF.

The chain recombines TRBV13 with TRBJ2-2; the match to TRBD1 covers 10 bases. The CDR3 runs 18 residues. V lost 4 bases, J lost 0 bases, and 8 bases stayed unmatched. Germline V gene sequence: CDR1 PRHDT, CDR2 FYEKMQ (reference sequence). The CDR3 coding sequence is TGTGCCAGCAGCTCGGCGACAGGGGGCGTCGCGAACACCGGGGAGCTGTTTTTT. It is translated as CASSSATGGVANTGELFF.

The rearrangement links TRBV7-9 to TRBJ1-1, with 7 bases that match TRBD1. Looked up from germline, CDR1 is SEHNR and CDR2 is FQNEAQ (reference sequence). The CDR3 is 14 amino acids. V lost 6 bases, J lost 3 bases, and 7 bases stayed unmatched. This chain's CDR3 is CASRAPTGYTEAFF. The CDR3 DNA reads TGTGCCAGCAGGGCCCCGACAGGGTACACTGAAGCTTTCTTT.

The CDR3 DNA follows: TGTGCCAGCAGTTACGGCCCAAACTATGGCTACACCTTC. Encoded protein: CASSYGPNYGYTF. This chain connects TRBV6-2 or TRBV6-3 to TRBJ1-2; D ambiguous. In germline, CDR1 is MNHEY, CDR2 SVGEGT. CDR3 length: 13 residues. Trimming stripped 2 bases from V and 2 bases from J, with 6 bases between.

The rearrangement joins TRBV7-3 to TRBJ2-5, with 8 positions matching TRBD2. The germline V gene has CDR1 SGHTA and CDR2 FQGTGA. The CDR3 is 15 amino acids. Trimming at V came to 1 base and at J to 4 bases, leaving 5 bases not matched to a gene. The CDR3 region has the DNA TGTGCCAGCAGCTTAATCGGGGGGGCTGGAGAGACCCAGTACTTC. Protein product: CASSLIGGAGETQYF.

The chain is built from TRBV28 and TRBJ2-2, with TRBD2 identical over 8 bases. The CDR3 spans 14 residues. Looked up from germline, CDR1 is MDHEN and CDR2 is SYDVKM. With 6 bases clipped from V and 4 bases from J, the junction kept 4 bases outside the gene matches. The CDR3 protein is CASRLAGSTGELFF. The DNA of the CDR3 is TGTGCCAGCAGGTTAGCGGGAAGCACCGGGGAGCTGTTTTTT.

V gene TRBV9 combines with J gene TRBJ2-6; 12 nucleotides line up with TRBD2. The CDR3 sequence is 19 residues long. The germline V gene encodes CDR1 SGDLS and CDR2 YYNGEE. J was trimmed by 1 base and V by 0 bases; bases with no gene match: 5. In nucleotides, the CDR3 is TGTGCCAGCAGCGTAGATCGACTAGCGGGAGTTTCTGGGGCCAACGTCCTGACTTTC. This codes for CASSVDRLAGVSGANVLTF.

In DNA form, the CDR3 reads TGTGCCAGCAGCTTAGGGGGAGGGTACCAAGAGACCCAGTACTTC. Residues: CASSLGGGYQETQYF. This chain uses TRBV11-2 with TRBJ2-5; 7 nucleotides agree with TRBD2. CDR1 is SGHAT and CDR2 is FQNNGV in the germline V gene. Losses at the gene ends were 1 base for V and 0 bases for J; bases not matched to a gene: 2. This CDR3 region has 15 residues.

V and J are TRBV6-1 and TRBJ1-1, with no clear D. V lost 1 base and J 10 bases, leaving 13 bases between the germline ends. Germline values: CDR1 MNHNS, CDR2 SASEGT. The CDR3 runs to 13 residues. CDR3: CASSEEWEGRAFF. The CDR3, as DNA: TGTGCCAGCAGTGAAGAGTGGGAAGGAAGAGCTTTCTTT.

As DNA, the CDR3 is TGTGCCAGTAGGCCCCGCGGCCTAGCGGGAGGTTCTGGCGGGGAGCTGTTTTTT. This encodes CASRPRGLAGGSGGELFF. The chain links TRBV19 to TRBJ2-2; 11 bases are shared with TRBD2. The V gene end was trimmed by 6 bases and the J gene end by 7 bases; junction bases not matched to a gene: 16. Germline V gives CDR1 LNHDA, CDR2 SQIVND (reference sequence). CDR3 length: 18 residues.

The chain is built from TRBV29-1 and TRBJ2-7; D is unclear. The CDR3 spans 11 residues. V lost 1 base, J lost 1 base, and 2 bases lay in between. Per the germline V gene, CDR1 is SQVTM and CDR2 is ANQGSEA. In nucleotides, the CDR3 is TGCAGCGTTGAAGGGTCCTACGAGCAGTACTTC. It is translated as CSVEGSYEQYF.

This clone has just one count. This sample also contains other DNA sequences that code for the same CDR3. The J gene is TRBJ2-3, the V gene TRBV9, with no clear D. Germline loops: CDR1 SGDLS, CDR2 YYNGEE. This CDR3 is built from 12 residues. The V end was cut by 2 bases, the J end by 0 bases, with 1 base between. Here the CDR3 reads CASSVSTDTQYF. The CDR3 DNA follows: TGTGCCAGCAGCGTTAGCACAGATACGCAGTATTTT.

The rearrangement uses TRBV6-5 and TRBJ2-7, with D possibly matching TRBD1 (5 bases). Deletions cut 4 bases from V and 5 bases from J, with 12 bases between. The V gene's germline CDR1 is MNHEY and CDR2 SVGAGI. The CDR3 is 13 amino acids. In DNA form, the CDR3 reads TGTGCCAGCAGTTCCAGGGTCCTCGACGAGCAGTACTTC. It encodes CASSSRVLDEQYF.